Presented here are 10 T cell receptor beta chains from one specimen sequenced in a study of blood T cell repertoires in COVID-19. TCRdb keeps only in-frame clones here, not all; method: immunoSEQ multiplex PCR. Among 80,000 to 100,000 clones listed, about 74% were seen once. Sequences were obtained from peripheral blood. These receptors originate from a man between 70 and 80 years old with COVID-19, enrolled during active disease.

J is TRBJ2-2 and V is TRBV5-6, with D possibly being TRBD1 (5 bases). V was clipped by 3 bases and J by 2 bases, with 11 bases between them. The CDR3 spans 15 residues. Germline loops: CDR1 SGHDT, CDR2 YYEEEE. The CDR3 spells CASSSLGLNTGELFF. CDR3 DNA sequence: TGTGCCAGCAGCTCCCTGGGGCTAAACACCGGGGAGCTGTTTTTT. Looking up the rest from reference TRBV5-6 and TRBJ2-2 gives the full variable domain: DAGVTQSPTHLIKTRGQQVTLRCSPKSGHDTVSWYQQALGQGPQFIFQYYEEEERQRGNFPDRFSGHQFPNYSSELNVNALLLGDSALYLCASSSLGLNTGELFFGEGSRLTVL.

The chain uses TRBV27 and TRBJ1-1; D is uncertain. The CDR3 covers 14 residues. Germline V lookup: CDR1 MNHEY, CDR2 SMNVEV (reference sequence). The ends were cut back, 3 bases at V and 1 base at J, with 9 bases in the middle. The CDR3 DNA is TGTGCCAGCAGTTTTGCAGGCCCGAACACTGAAGCTTTCTTT. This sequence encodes CASSFAGPNTEAFF.

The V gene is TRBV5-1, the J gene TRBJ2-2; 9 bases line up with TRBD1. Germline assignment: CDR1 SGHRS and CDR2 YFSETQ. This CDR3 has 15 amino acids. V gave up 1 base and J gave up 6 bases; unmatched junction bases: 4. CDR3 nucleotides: TGCGCCAGCAGCTTGATCGGGACAGGGTCCGGGGAGCTGTTTTTT. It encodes CASSLIGTGSGELFF.

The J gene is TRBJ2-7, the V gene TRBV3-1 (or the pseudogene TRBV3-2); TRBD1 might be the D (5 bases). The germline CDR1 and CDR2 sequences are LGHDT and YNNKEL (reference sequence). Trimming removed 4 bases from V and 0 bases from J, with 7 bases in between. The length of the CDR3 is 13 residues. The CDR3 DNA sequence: TGTGCCAGCAGCCCCGGACACTCCTACGAGCAGTACTTC. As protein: CASSPGHSYEQYF.

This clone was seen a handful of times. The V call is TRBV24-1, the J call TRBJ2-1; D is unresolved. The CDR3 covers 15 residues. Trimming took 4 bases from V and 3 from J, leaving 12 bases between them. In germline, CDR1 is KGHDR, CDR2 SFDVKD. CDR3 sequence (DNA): TGTGCCACCAGTGACGAGGTTAGAGGCTACAATGAGCAGTTCTTC. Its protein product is CATSDEVRGYNEQFF.

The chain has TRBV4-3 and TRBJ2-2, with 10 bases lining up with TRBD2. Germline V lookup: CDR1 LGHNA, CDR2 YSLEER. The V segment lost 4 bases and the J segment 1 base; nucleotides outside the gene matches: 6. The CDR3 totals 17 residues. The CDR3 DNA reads TGCGCCAGCAGCCTTACTAGCGGGACCGTGAACACCGGGGAGCTGTTTTTT. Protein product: CASSLTSGTVNTGELFF.

CDR3 loop: CASSILPRGAEAFF. As DNA, the CDR3 is TGTGCCAGTAGTATCCTGCCACGGGGGGCTGAAGCTTTCTTT. The chain links TRBV19 to TRBJ1-1, with a possible D match to TRBD1 (5 bases). V shed 3 bases and J shed 6 bases, with 14 bases lying between them. The CDR3 runs 14 residues. CDR1 LNHDA and CDR2 SQIVND come from the germline V gene (reference sequence).

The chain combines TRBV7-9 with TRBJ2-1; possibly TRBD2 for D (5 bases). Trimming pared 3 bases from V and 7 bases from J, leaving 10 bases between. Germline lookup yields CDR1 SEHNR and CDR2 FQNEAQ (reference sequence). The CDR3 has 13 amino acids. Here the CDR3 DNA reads TGTGCCAGCAGCTTGACTACGAGGAATGAGCAGTTCTTC. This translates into CASSLTTRNEQFF.

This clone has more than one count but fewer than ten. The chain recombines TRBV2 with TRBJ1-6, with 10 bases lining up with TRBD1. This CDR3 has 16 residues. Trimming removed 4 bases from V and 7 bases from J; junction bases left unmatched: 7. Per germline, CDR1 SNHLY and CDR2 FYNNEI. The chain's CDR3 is CASSAGTGVKNSPLHF. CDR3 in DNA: TGTGCCAGCAGTGCCGGGACAGGGGTAAAGAATTCACCCCTCCACTTT.

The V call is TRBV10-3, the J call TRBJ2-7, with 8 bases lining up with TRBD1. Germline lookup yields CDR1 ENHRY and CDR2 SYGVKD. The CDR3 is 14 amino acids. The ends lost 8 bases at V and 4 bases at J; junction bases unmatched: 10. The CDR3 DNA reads TGTGCCATCGGGCAGGGGGCTGTACGGTACGAGCAGTACTTC. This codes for CAIGQGAVRYEQYF.